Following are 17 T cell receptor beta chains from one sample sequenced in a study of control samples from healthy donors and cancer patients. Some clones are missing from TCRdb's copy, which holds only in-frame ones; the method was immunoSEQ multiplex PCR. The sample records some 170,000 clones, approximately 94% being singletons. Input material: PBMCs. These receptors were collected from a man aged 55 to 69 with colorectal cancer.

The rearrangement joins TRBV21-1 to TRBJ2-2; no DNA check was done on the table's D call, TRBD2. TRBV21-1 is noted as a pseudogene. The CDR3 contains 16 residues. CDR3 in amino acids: CASSNAGSTNTGELFF. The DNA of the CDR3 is TGTGCCAGCAGCAACGCCGGGAGCACGAACACCGGGGAGCTGTTTTTT.

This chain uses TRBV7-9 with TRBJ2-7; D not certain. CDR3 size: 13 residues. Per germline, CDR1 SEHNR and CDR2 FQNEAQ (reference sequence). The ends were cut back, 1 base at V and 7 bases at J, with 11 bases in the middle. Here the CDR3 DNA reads TGTGCCAGCAGCTTAGGACTGGGCGGAGAGCAGTACTTC. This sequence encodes CASSLGLGGEQYF.

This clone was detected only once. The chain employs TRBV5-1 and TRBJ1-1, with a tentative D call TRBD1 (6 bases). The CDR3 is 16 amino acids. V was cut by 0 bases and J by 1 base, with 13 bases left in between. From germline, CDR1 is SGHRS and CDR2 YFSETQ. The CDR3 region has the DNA TGCGCCAGCAGCTTGGGCGGTTTACAGGGGAACACTGAAGCTTTCTTT. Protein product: CASSLGGLQGNTEAFF. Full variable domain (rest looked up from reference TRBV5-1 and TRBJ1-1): KAGVTQTPRYLIKTRGQQVTLSCSPISGHRSVSWYQQTPGQGLQFLFEYFSETQRNKGNFPGRFSGRQFSNSRSEMNVSTLELGDSALYLCASSLGGLQGNTEAFFGQGTRLTVV.

DNA of the CDR3: TGTGCCAGCCTCACGTCGGTGGGGACTTCCTACGAGCAGTACTTC. Translating it yields CASLTSVGTSYEQYF. The chain employs TRBV28 and TRBJ2-7; D might be TRBD2 (6 bases). V was clipped by 8 bases and J by 1 base, with 18 bases between them. This CDR3 spans 15 amino acids. Per the germline V gene, CDR1 is MDHEN and CDR2 is SYDVKM.

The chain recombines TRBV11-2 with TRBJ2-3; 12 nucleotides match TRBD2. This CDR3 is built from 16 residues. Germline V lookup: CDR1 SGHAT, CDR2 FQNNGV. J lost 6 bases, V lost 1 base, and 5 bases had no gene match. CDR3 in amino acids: CASSLALAGGRDTQYF. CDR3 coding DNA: TGTGCCAGCAGCTTAGCCCTAGCGGGGGGGAGGGATACGCAGTATTTT.

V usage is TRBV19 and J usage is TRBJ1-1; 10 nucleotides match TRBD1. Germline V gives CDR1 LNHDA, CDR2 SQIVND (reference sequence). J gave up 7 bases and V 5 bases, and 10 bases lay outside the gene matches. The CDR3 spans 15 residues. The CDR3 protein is CASSDPGQGKFEAFF. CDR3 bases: TGTGCCAGTAGTGATCCGGGACAGGGGAAATTTGAAGCTTTCTTT.

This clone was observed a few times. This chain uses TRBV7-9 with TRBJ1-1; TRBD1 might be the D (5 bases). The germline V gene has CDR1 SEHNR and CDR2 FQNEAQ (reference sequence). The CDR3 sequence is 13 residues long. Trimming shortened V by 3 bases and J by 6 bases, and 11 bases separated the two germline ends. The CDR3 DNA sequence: TGTGCCAGCAGCTTCGGGGGGTACCCTGAAGCTTTCTTT. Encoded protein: CASSFGGYPEAFF.

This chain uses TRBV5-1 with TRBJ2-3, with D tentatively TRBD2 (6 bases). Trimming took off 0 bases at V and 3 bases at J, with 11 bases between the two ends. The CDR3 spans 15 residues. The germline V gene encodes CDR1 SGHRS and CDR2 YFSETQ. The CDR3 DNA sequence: TGCGCCAGCAGCTTGGCGGGGGAGGTGACAGATACGCAGTATTTT. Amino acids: CASSLAGEVTDTQYF.

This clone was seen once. In nucleotides, the CDR3 is TGCGCCAGCCGGCCCCTAGCGGGGGGGAACAATGAGCAGTTCTTC. Translating gives CASRPLAGGNNEQFF. The J gene is TRBJ2-1, the V gene TRBV10-2; 12 nucleotides agree with TRBD2. Germline V gene data show CDR1 as WSHSY and CDR2 as SAAADI. The trim removed 8 bases at V and 5 bases at J, leaving 7 bases unmatched. The CDR3 consists of 15 residues.

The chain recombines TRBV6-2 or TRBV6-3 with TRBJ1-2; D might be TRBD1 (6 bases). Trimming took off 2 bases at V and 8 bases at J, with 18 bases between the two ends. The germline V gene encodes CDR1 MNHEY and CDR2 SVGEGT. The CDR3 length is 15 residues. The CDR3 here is CASSYTGPRIGGYTF. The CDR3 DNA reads TGTGCCAGCAGTTACACAGGGCCAAGGATAGGAGGCTACACCTTC.

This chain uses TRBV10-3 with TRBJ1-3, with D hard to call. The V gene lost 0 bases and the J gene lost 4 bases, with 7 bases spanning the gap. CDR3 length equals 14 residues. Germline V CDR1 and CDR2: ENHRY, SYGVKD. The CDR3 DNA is TGTGCCATCAGTGAGTCGGCAGACGGAAACACCATATATTTT. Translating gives CAISESADGNTIYF.

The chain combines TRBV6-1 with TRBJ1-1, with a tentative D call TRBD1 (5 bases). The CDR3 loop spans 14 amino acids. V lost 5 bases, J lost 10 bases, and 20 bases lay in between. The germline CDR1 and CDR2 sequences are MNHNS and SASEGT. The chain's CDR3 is CASSQRGIPTPAFF. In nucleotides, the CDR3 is TGTGCCAGCAGTCAACGGGGGATCCCCACCCCAGCTTTCTTT.

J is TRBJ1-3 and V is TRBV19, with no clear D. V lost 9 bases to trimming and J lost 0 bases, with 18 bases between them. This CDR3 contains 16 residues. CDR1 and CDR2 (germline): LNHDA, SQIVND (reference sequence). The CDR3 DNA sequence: TGTGCCAGCGGTGGTATAAGGGAGAGCTCTGGAAACACCATATATTTT. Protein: CASGGIRESSGNTIYF. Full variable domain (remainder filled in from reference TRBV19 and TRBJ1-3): DGGITQSPKYLFRKEGQNVTLSCEQNLNHDAMYWYRQDPGQGLRLIYYSQIVNDFQKGDIAEGYSVSREKKESFPLTVTSAQKNPTAFYLCASGGIRESSGNTIYFGEGSWLTVV.

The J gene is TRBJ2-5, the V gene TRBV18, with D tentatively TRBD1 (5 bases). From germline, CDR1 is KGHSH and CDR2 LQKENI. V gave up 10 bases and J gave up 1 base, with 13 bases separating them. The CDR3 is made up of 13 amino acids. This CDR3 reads CATSKGLQETQYF. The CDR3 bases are TGTGCCACCTCTAAGGGGCTCCAAGAGACCCAGTACTTC.

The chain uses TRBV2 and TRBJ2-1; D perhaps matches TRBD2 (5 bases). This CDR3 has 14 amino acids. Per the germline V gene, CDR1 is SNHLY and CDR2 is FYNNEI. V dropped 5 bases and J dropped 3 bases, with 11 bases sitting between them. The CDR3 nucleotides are TGTGCCAGCAGTAAGACCGGGGACTACAATGAGCAGTTCTTC. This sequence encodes CASSKTGDYNEQFF.

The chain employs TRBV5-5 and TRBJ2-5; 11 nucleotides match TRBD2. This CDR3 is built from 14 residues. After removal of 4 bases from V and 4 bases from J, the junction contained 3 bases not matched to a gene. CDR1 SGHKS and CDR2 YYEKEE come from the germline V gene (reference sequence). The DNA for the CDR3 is TGTGCCAGCAGCATAGCGGGGGGGCGAGAGACCCAGTACTTC. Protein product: CASSIAGGRETQYF.

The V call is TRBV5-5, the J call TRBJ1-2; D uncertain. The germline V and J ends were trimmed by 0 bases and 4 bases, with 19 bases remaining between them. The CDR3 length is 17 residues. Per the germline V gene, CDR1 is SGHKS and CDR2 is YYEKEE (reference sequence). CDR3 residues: CASSLEDELSGFYGYTF. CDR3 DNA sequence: TGTGCCAGCAGCTTGGAAGACGAGCTATCGGGTTTCTATGGCTACACCTTC. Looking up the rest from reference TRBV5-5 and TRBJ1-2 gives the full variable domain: DAGVTQSPTHLIKTRGQQVTLRCSPISGHKSVSWYQQVLGQGPQFIFQYYEKEERGRGNFPDRFSARQFPNYSSELNVNALLLGDSALYLCASSLEDELSGFYGYTFGSGTRLTVV.